The rows below give T cell receptor beta chains drawn from one sample of a study of immune heterogeneity within non-small cell lung tumors. TCRdb passed the multiplex PCR reads through MiXCR, listing each CDR3 protein once. The sample has about 2,900 distinct CDR3 sequences; approximately 24% are singletons. The sequenced sample consisted of lung tumor tissue. These receptors came from a female donor with non-small cell lung cancer. CDR3s include the opening cysteine and the closing phenylalanine or tryptophan. The D gene is left open where the match is weak. Where a row states a size, it is once, few, many or the class of an expanded clone; other rows omit it.

v_call	d_call	j_call	clone_size	cdr3_nt	cdr3_aa
TRBV12-3/TRBV12-4	TRBD2	TRBJ2-3	medium-sized	TGTGCCAGCAGCCCCCTACTAGCGGGGGGCACAGATACGCAGTATTTT	CASSPLLAGGTDTQYF
TRBV27	NA	TRBJ2-7	large	TGTGCCAGCAGTACGACAATGAACTACGAGCAGTACTTC	CASSTTMNYEQYF
TRBV10-3	NA	TRBJ1-1	medium-sized	TGTGCCATCAGTGAAAAACAGAACACTGAAGCTTTCTTT	CAISEKQNTEAFF
TRBV6-1	NA	TRBJ1-1	large	TGTGCCAGCAGGCCACGACAGAGGGCCACTGAAGCTTTCTTT	CASRPRQRATEAFF
TRBV10-3	TRBD1	TRBJ2-2	few	TGTGCCGCTCGGGACAGGGGGTCCACCGGGGAGCTGTTTTTT	CAARDRGSTGELFF
TRBV20-1	TRBD2	TRBJ2-1	medium-sized	TGCAGTGCTAGAGCCTTAGCGGGAGGGATATACAATGAGCAGTTCTTC	CSARALAGGIYNEQFF
TRBV7-9	NA	TRBJ1-1	NA	TGTGCCAGCAGCTTAGTGGGTCAGGGTTTAGCTGAAGCTTTCTTT	CASSLVGQGLAEAFF
TRBV14	NA	TRBJ1-1	NA	TGTGCCAGCAGCCCGTGGTTGTCCACTGAAGCTTTCTTT	CASSPWLSTEAFF
TRBV5-6	TRBD1	TRBJ1-5	NA	TGTGCCAGCAGCCAGGGGACAGTGAGTCAGCCCCAGCATTTT	CASSQGTVSQPQHF
TRBV11-3	TRBD1	TRBJ2-3	few	TGTGCCAGCAGCCCACGACAGGGGGCCACAGATACGCAGTATTTT	CASSPRQGATDTQYF
TRBV6-2/TRBV6-3	NA	TRBJ1-1	NA	TGTGCCAGCAGTTACTCCGGTGCAGTGAACACTGAAGCTTTCTTT	CASSYSGAVNTEAFF
TRBV6-1	TRBD1	TRBJ2-1	few	TGTGCCAGCAGGGGGACAGCGTCCTACAATGAGCAGTTCTTC	CASRGTASYNEQFF
TRBV20-1	NA	TRBJ2-3	NA	TGCAGTCCTAGAGGGGACTCATTCGCCCGCACAGATACGCAGTATTTT	CSPRGDSFARTDTQYF
TRBV4-1	NA	TRBJ2-3	NA	TGCGCCAGCAGCCAAGGAGGGGAACCCCAGTATTTT	CASSQGGEPQYF
TRBV6-1	TRBD2	TRBJ2-7	NA	TGTGCCAGCAGTAACCCCTCGCGGGGACTAGATTACGAGCAGTACTTC	CASSNPSRGLDYEQYF
TRBV27	TRBD1	TRBJ2-1	NA	TGTGCCAGCAGTGGGACAGGGATTCATGAGCAGTTCTTC	CASSGTGIHEQFF
TRBV7-3	NA	TRBJ1-1	NA	TGTGCCAGCAGCTCCCTCGTCAACACTGAAGCTTTCTTT	CASSSLVNTEAFF
TRBV2	TRBD1	TRBJ1-2	hyperexpanded	TGTGCCAGCAACACCGGGACAGGGGCTTATGGCTACACCTTC	CASNTGTGAYGYTF
TRBV7-8	NA	TRBJ1-5	NA	TGTGCCAGCAGCACTTATAGGGGGTATAATCAGCCCCAGCATTTT	CASSTYRGYNQPQHF
TRBV11-2	NA	TRBJ2-1	few	TGTGCCAGCAGCCCGGACCGGCTAGCAAATGAGCAGTTCTTC	CASSPDRLANEQFF
TRBV5-5	NA	TRBJ2-7	NA	TGTGCCAGCAGCTTTGAGGGGGGACGGGAGCAGTACTTC	CASSFEGGREQYF
TRBV6-1	NA	TRBJ2-1	NA	TGTGCCAGCAGTGAATACAACAATGAGCAGTTCTTC	CASSEYNNEQFF
TRBV29-1	TRBD1	TRBJ1-2	NA	TGCAGCGTTGGGGACCCCGGGACAGGGGATGGCTACACCTTC	CSVGDPGTGDGYTF
TRBV6-1	NA	TRBJ2-3	NA	TGTGCCAGCAGAAGGACGGGGGCCCCCACAGATACGCAGTATTTT	CASRRTGAPTDTQYF
TRBV28	TRBD2	TRBJ2-3	medium-sized	TGTGCCAGCAGTTTTCTCCCACTCTCAAGCGGGAGGGCCCACACAGATACGCAGTATTTT	CASSFLPLSSGRAHTDTQYF
TRBV4-1	TRBD2	TRBJ2-3	NA	TGCGCCAGCAGCCAAGCCGGTAGCGGGACCTGGAGCACAGATACGCAGTATTTT	CASSQAGSGTWSTDTQYF
TRBV7-7	NA	TRBJ2-1	few	TGTGCTAGCAGCTTAGGGGGTGGATACAATGAGCAGTTCTTC	CASSLGGGYNEQFF
TRBV18	NA	TRBJ1-1	NA	TGTGCCAGCTCACCTCAGAATGCGGCAGGAAAAGGTACTGAAGCTTTCTTT	CASSPQNAAGKGTEAFF
TRBV7-3	NA	TRBJ1-1	NA	TGTGCCAGCAGCTTATTCGGGGAGAACACTGAAGCTTTCTTT	CASSLFGENTEAFF
TRBV2	NA	TRBJ1-3	few	TGTGCCAGCAACGTTGGGGGGCCTGGAAACACCATATATTTT	CASNVGGPGNTIYF
TRBV24-1	TRBD1	TRBJ2-7	few	TGTGCCACCAGTGAAGCCGGGACAGGGGGCCGGATAGAGCAGTACTTC	CATSEAGTGGRIEQYF
TRBV20-1	NA	TRBJ1-3	few	TGCAGTGCTCCCAATCCGGACAGCTCTGGAAACACCATATATTTT	CSAPNPDSSGNTIYF
TRBV19	NA	TRBJ2-6	medium-sized	TGTGCCAGTAGTATGGAAGGAGACGGAGTTTCTGGGGCCAACGTCCTGACTTTC	CASSMEGDGVSGANVLTF
TRBV7-3	TRBD1	TRBJ1-1	NA	TGTGCCAGCAGCCCCAGAGGGGGCCGGCCCACTGAAGCTTTCTTT	CASSPRGGRPTEAFF
TRBV5-4	NA	TRBJ1-4	NA	TGTGCCAGCAGCTTGGCCGGGAAGCTGAATGAAAAACTGTTTTTT	CASSLAGKLNEKLFF
TRBV6-1	NA	TRBJ2-7	few	TGTGCCAGCACAGGATACGAGCAGTACTTC	CASTGYEQYF
TRBV9	NA	TRBJ2-7	NA	TGTGCCAGCAGCCCAAGAAGGGGGGCAGGATCCTACGAGCAGTACTTC	CASSPRRGAGSYEQYF
TRBV9	NA	TRBJ2-1	few	TGTGCCAGCAGCCCACGTGGTGGGATAGAGGGCTTAGGTGAGCAGTTCTTC	CASSPRGGIEGLGEQFF
TRBV12-3/TRBV12-4	NA	TRBJ1-2	large	TGTGCCAGCAGTTACCGGGACCCAGTTAACTATGGCTACACCTTC	CASSYRDPVNYGYTF
TRBV5-1	NA	TRBJ1-1	few	TGCGCCAGCAGCTTGGAGGACAGAAGGAACACTGAAGCTTTCTTT	CASSLEDRRNTEAFF
TRBV11-2	NA	TRBJ2-5	NA	TGTGCCAGCAGCCCAAGGCGGGGGCGGGGAGGAGAGACCCAGTACTTC	CASSPRRGRGGETQYF
TRBV6-1	NA	TRBJ2-1	medium-sized	TGTGCCAGCAAAGCGTCCCTAGGGAGCTCCTACAATGAGCAGTTCTTC	CASKASLGSSYNEQFF
TRBV30	NA	TRBJ1-1	NA	TGTGCCTGGAGTGTAGGTCAGGGGTCTGAAGCTTTCTTT	CAWSVGQGSEAFF
TRBV14	NA	TRBJ2-7	NA	TGTGCCAGCAGCCGGGACTCTCGACGGTGGGAGCAGTACTTC	CASSRDSRRWEQYF
TRBV30	NA	TRBJ1-5	NA	TGTGCCTGGAGCCAACCGATGGGTGGTGGCAATCAGCCCCAGCATTTT	CAWSQPMGGGNQPQHF
TRBV20-1	NA	TRBJ1-1	few	TGCAGTGGGGAGGCCCCTGAAGCTTTCTTT	CSGEAPEAFF
TRBV6-1	TRBD1	TRBJ2-7	large	TGTGCCAGCACCTTGGGACAGGGAAGAGTAAAGGCCTACGAGCAGTACTTC	CASTLGQGRVKAYEQYF
TRBV19	TRBD1	TRBJ1-1	medium-sized	TGTGCCACCCGACAGGGGCCAGACACTGAAGCTTTCTTT	CATRQGPDTEAFF
TRBV11-1	NA	TRBJ1-1	NA	TGTGCCAGCAGCTTAGAAGGTTCACGGCAGGGAGATGAAGCTTTCTTT	CASSLEGSRQGDEAFF
TRBV2	NA	TRBJ2-5	NA	TGTGCCAGCAGGCCCCTTGAGACCCAGTACTTC	CASRPLETQYF
TRBV6-1	TRBD1	TRBJ1-4	NA	TGTGCCAGCAGTGGACAGGGGGGGGAAAAACTGTTTTTT	CASSGQGGEKLFF
TRBV27	TRBD1	TRBJ1-3	medium-sized	TGTGCCAGCATGGGTCTATCTCTCTCCAGGGGGCCCTCTGGAAACACCATATATTTT	CASMGLSLSRGPSGNTIYF
TRBV20-1	NA	TRBJ2-7	medium-sized	TGCAGTGCCGGACAGATCTCCTACGAGCAGTACTTC	CSAGQISYEQYF